The clone carrying this TCR beta chain occurred a few times. Its specificity is unknown. Primed by a sample-barcoded 5' primer and a J-beta primer mix, a second PCR proceeded for roughly 7 to 11 cycles. Using its own MiXCR run on the 5' RACE reads, TCRdb lists one record per CDR3 protein. The sample shows around 1,100,000 distinct CDR3 sequences, about two fifths of them seen only once. The sample comes from a study of blood T cells in healthy people across ages. The study, taken as a whole, reports: CMV status of donors was not determined, possibly confounding expanded clonotype changes.

Per germline, CDR1 LGHNT and CDR2 FRNRAP. V lost 4 bases and J lost 3; bases outside the gene matches: 3. CDR3 length: 14 amino acids. All donors came from Russia, were Caucasian and healthy, and spanned ages about 6 to 90. J is TRBJ2-3 and V is TRBV12-5; 8 bases fit TRBD1. The clonotype was recovered from a man aged 18 to 29 in good health. Sequenced material: blood. DNA of the CDR3: TGTGCTAGTGGTTCAGGGGGCTGGACAGATACGCAGTATTTT. It yields the protein CASGSGGWTDTQYF.